This T cell receptor beta chain appears in the sequencing data of a study of T cells in localized non-small cell lung cancer. Study conclusions and caveats: Higher adjacent-lung clonality was associated with shorter survival.

The CDR3 has 14 amino acids. CDR1 and CDR2 (germline): MNHNS, SASEGT. Trimming left V 4 bases short and J 2 bases short, with 6 bases between. As for this clone: The antigen remains unidentified.

The assay was immunoSEQ multiplex PCR, and TCRdb's table has in-frame clones only and misses some. This sample has tens of thousands of clones, with 85% to 90% found just once. This TCR derives from a man between 40 and 70 years old with stage I squamous cell lung carcinoma. The chain couples TRBV6-1 to TRBJ2-6; the D is unclear. The specimen comprised peripheral blood, sampled before any cancer treatment. CDR3: CASSAAAGANVLTF. The DNA for the CDR3 is TGTGCCAGCAGTGCCGCGGCTGGGGCCAACGTCCTGACTTTC.